Reported below is one T cell receptor beta chain. The antigen remains undetermined. All participants had a single incident cervical HPV16 infection, and prevalent HPV16 infections were excluded. Sequencing was performed with immunoSEQ multiplex PCR; in TCRdb, only in-frame clones are kept and a portion is missing. The table lists tens of thousands of clones, with approximately 1.3% in the top ten. The sample comes from a study of T cells in women clearing cervical HPV infection. Study background: Cases were women with histologically confirmed HPV16-related CIN3 or worse, including a couple of invasive cancers.

Study-level points and caveats: Repertoire richness, not evenness, was significantly elevated in CIN3+ cases versus controls.

The specimen was blood buffy coat. The receptor comes from a woman between 18 and 70 years old with a cervical HPV16 infection that either progressed to CIN3+ or cleared (not recorded which).

CDR3 residues: CASSSRGTGELFF. CDR3 DNA, as far as it was read: TGTGCCAGCAGTTCCAGGGGCACCGGGGAG. The rearrangement joins TRBV12-3 or TRBV12-4 to TRBJ2-2; a possible D gene is TRBD1 (6 bases). The read gets to within 3 residues of the CDR3 end, and the germline J gene fills in the rest. CDR3 length equals 13 residues. The V gene lost 4 bases and the J gene lost 4 bases, with 7 bases spanning the gap.